What follows are 32 T cell receptor beta chains derived from one specimen sequenced in a study of cytomegalovirus exposure and HLA in healthy donors. Repertoires were generated with immunoSEQ multiplex PCR, while TCRdb's copy carries only in-frame clones and drops some. The data show around 300,000 clones, 85% to 90% seen once. Sequencing used PBMCs. These receptor sequences come from a woman aged 18-35 years in good health and CMV-seronegative.

The chain carries TRBV10-2 and TRBJ1-1; D unclear. The CDR3 sequence is 11 residues long. CDR1 is WSHSY, CDR2 SAAADI, per germline. V lost 7 bases, J lost 8 bases, and 11 bases lay in between. In DNA, the CDR3 is TGCGCCAGCACCCTGGCGGGGGAAGCTTTCTTT. Its translation: CASTLAGEAFF.

The chain uses TRBV5-8 and TRBJ2-7; 9 bases line up with TRBD1. The CDR3 is 15 amino acids. CDR1 and CDR2 from the germline V gene are SGHTS and YDEGEE. V lost 2 bases and J lost 4; bases outside the gene matches: 7. This chain's CDR3 is CASSFNRDRVYEQYF. The CDR3 DNA sequence: TGTGCCAGCAGCTTTAACCGGGACAGGGTATACGAGCAGTACTTC.

The chain recombines TRBV6-5 with TRBJ1-3, with a possible D match to TRBD1 (6 bases). This CDR3 contains 15 residues. Between the trimmed V and J ends, which lost 7 bases and 0 bases, there was a span of 13 bases. CDR1 MNHEY and CDR2 SVGAGI come from the germline V gene. The CDR3 is CASTKGVVSGNTIYF. Here the CDR3 DNA reads TGTGCCAGCACCAAGGGGGTCGTCTCTGGAAACACCATATATTTT.

This chain joins TRBV15 and TRBJ1-2; D possibly corresponds to TRBD1 (5 bases). V dropped 0 bases and J dropped 1 base, with 12 bases sitting between them. This CDR3 contains 16 residues. CDR1 and CDR2 from the germline V gene are LNHNV and YYDKDF (reference sequence). CDR3 sequence (DNA): TGTGCCACCAGCAGAGATACCATGGGGGGTAACTATGGCTACACCTTC. This gives the protein CATSRDTMGGNYGYTF.

This chain joins TRBV7-2 and TRBJ1-4; 7 bases map to TRBD1. Trimming took 4 bases from V and 5 from J; bases not matched to a gene: 16. The CDR3 is made up of 18 amino acids. Germline lookup yields CDR1 SGHTA and CDR2 FQGNSA. Here the CDR3 DNA reads TGTGCCAGCAGCTATACAGGGGCGACCGCAACCCAAAATGAAAAACTGTTTTTT. Protein: CASSYTGATATQNEKLFF.

The V gene is TRBV29-1, the J gene TRBJ1-1; D perhaps matches TRBD1 (5 bases). V lost 2 bases to trimming and J lost 1 base, with 8 bases between them. Germline V gene lookup returns CDR1 SQVTM and CDR2 ANQGSEA. The CDR3 runs to 13 residues. The DNA of the CDR3 is TGCAGCGTTGAACTACAGGCGAACACTGAAGCTTTCTTT. This gives the protein CSVELQANTEAFF.

V gene TRBV6-6 combines with J gene TRBJ1-2; 9 positions match TRBD1. Germline-derived CDR1 and CDR2 are MNHNY and SVGAGI (reference sequence). The V segment lost 2 bases and the J segment 8 bases; nucleotides outside the gene matches: 12. The CDR3 is 16 residues long. The CDR3 sequence: CASSYTNPGTGSGYTF. The DNA of the CDR3 is TGTGCCAGCAGTTACACTAACCCCGGGACAGGGTCCGGCTACACCTTC.

The chain has TRBV7-2 and TRBJ2-3; D not certain. The CDR3 has 14 residues. Germline loops: CDR1 SGHTA, CDR2 FQGNSA. V lost 5 bases and J lost 5, with 14 bases in between. The CDR3 here is CASSPYSPQDTQYF. Written as DNA, the CDR3 is TGTGCCAGCAGCCCATATAGTCCCCAAGATACGCAGTATTTT.

The chain recombines TRBV18 with TRBJ2-3; D is unresolved. Germline assignment: CDR1 KGHSH and CDR2 LQKENI. The CDR3 is 15 residues long. Trimming stripped 5 bases from V and 3 bases from J, with 15 bases between. The CDR3 spells CASSKDLAVTDTQYF. The CDR3 nucleotides are TGTGCCAGCTCAAAAGACCTCGCGGTTACAGATACGCAGTATTTT.

The genes are TRBV7-2 and TRBJ1-5; D is undetermined. V lost 6 bases to trimming and J lost 0 bases, with 12 bases between them. The length of the CDR3 is 15 residues. From germline, CDR1 is SGHTA and CDR2 FQGNSA. This CDR3 reads CASRRESSSNQPQHF. As DNA, the CDR3 is TGTGCCAGCAGGAGGGAAAGTAGTAGCAATCAGCCCCAGCATTTT. The full variable domain, its missing parts supplied by reference TRBV7-2 and TRBJ1-5, is GAGVSQSPSNKVTEKGKDVELRCDPISGHTALYWYRQSLGQGLEFLIYFQGNSAPDKSGLPSDRFSAERTGGSVSTLTIQRTQQEDSAVYLCASRRESSSNQPQHFGDGTRLSIL.

The chain joins TRBV27 to TRBJ1-1; 7 nucleotides align to TRBD1. J lost 4 bases, V lost 6 bases, and 14 bases had no gene match. CDR3 length: 16 amino acids. Germline CDR1 MNHEY, CDR2 SMNVEV (reference sequence). The CDR3 nucleotides read TGTGCCAGCAGCTTTAGAGCTAACAGGGGAAGCACTGAAGCTTTCTTT. Amino acids: CASSFRANRGSTEAFF.

The V call is TRBV7-8, the J call TRBJ2-1; D ambiguous. The CDR3 loop spans 12 amino acids. Trimming left V 3 bases short and J 7 bases short, with 7 bases between. CDR1 and CDR2 from the germline V gene are SGHVS and FQNEAQ. The CDR3 DNA is TGTGCCAGCAGCTTCGGAGTTAATGAGCAGTTCTTC. Translating it yields CASSFGVNEQFF.

The V call is TRBV19, the J call TRBJ1-1; TRBD1 agrees at 7 bases. Trimming cost V 6 bases and J 0 bases; bases outside gene matches: 7. Germline values: CDR1 LNHDA, CDR2 SQIVND (reference sequence). The CDR3 loop spans 15 amino acids. CDR3 bases: TGTGCCAGTAGGCCGAGACAGGGCTTGAACACTGAAGCTTTCTTT. As protein: CASRPRQGLNTEAFF.

The genes are TRBV7-9 and TRBJ2-3; possibly TRBD2 for D (6 bases). V was pared by 4 bases and J by 1 base, with 18 bases between. CDR3 length equals 17 residues. In germline, CDR1 is SEHNR, CDR2 FQNEAQ (reference sequence). The CDR3 region is CASSSTTGLLGTDTQYF. CDR3 sequence (DNA): TGTGCCAGCAGCTCGACGACGGGACTTCTCGGCACAGATACGCAGTATTTT.

V gene TRBV9 combines with J gene TRBJ2-6, with D unclear. Trimming took 0 bases from V and 0 from J, leaving 7 bases between them. CDR1 and CDR2 from the germline V gene are SGDLS and YYNGEE. The CDR3 sequence is 16 residues long. The CDR3 is CASSVVKSSGANVLTF. The DNA for the CDR3 is TGTGCCAGCAGCGTAGTAAAGAGCTCTGGGGCCAACGTCCTGACTTTC.

The chain couples TRBV28 to TRBJ2-6; D remains ambiguous. CDR3 size: 18 residues. Germline loops: CDR1 MDHEN, CDR2 SYDVKM. Between the trimmed V and J ends, which lost 1 base and 0 bases, there was a span of 13 bases. Written as DNA, the CDR3 is TGTGCCAGCAGTTTATCAGTCAGGAAAATCTCTGGGGCCAACGTCCTGACTTTC. It yields the protein CASSLSVRKISGANVLTF.

J is TRBJ1-2 and V is TRBV19, with unresolved D. In germline, CDR1 is LNHDA, CDR2 SQIVND (reference sequence). V lost 2 bases, J lost 4 bases, and 8 bases lay in between. The CDR3 runs to 13 residues. This CDR3 reads CASSISSAYGYTF. The CDR3 region has the DNA TGTGCCAGTAGTATAAGCAGCGCCTATGGCTACACCTTC.

The chain couples TRBV7-3 to TRBJ2-1; TRBD2 matches at 8 bases. The CDR3 contains 15 residues. CDR1 is SGHTA, CDR2 FQGTGA, per germline. V was pared by 1 base and J by 8 bases, with 7 bases of the junction left unmatched. The CDR3 DNA reads as TGTGCCAGCAGCTTAATAGTAGCGGGAATCGATGAGCAGTTCTTC. It encodes CASSLIVAGIDEQFF.

This chain connects TRBV28 to TRBJ1-4; 9 positions agree with TRBD1. Trimming at V came to 5 bases and at J to 5 bases, leaving 3 bases not matched to a gene. The CDR3 spans 14 residues. Germline V lookup: CDR1 MDHEN, CDR2 SYDVKM. CDR3 in amino acids: CASSNRGQNEKLFF. In DNA, the CDR3 is TGTGCCAGCAGTAACAGGGGGCAGAATGAAAAACTGTTTTTT.

The table lists this clone with a count of one. The chain uses TRBV18 and TRBJ1-2, with 7 bases aligning to TRBD1. The CDR3 is 14 amino acids. Germline assignment: CDR1 KGHSH and CDR2 LQKENI. V trimming: 1 base; J trimming: 8 bases; junction bases outside the gene matches: 7. CDR3 protein: CASSPREGAGGYTF. CDR3 sequence (DNA): TGTGCCAGCTCACCACGAGAGGGGGCTGGGGGCTACACCTTC.

V gene TRBV30 combines with J gene TRBJ1-6; no firm D call. The germline V and J ends were trimmed by 2 bases and 6 bases, with 2 bases remaining between them. The CDR3 covers 11 residues. Germline-derived CDR1 and CDR2 are GTSNPN and SVGIG (reference sequence). As DNA, the CDR3 is TGTGCCTGGAGTCGTAATTCACCCCTCCACTTT. This encodes CAWSRNSPLHF.

The chain links TRBV6-6 to TRBJ1-2; D gene ambiguous. Germline V lookup: CDR1 MNHNY, CDR2 SVGAGI (reference sequence). This CDR3 is built from 13 residues. Trimming took 0 bases from V and 10 from J, leaving 12 bases between them. The CDR3 sequence is CASSYSTGSNYTF. In nucleotides, the CDR3 is TGTGCCAGCAGTTACTCCACGGGGAGTAACTACACCTTC.

The rearrangement links TRBV7-8 to TRBJ2-1, with D possibly being TRBD2 (6 bases). Germline loops: CDR1 SGHVS, CDR2 FQNEAQ. There are 15 residues in the CDR3. The V gene lost 5 bases and the J gene lost 9 bases, with 20 bases spanning the gap. The CDR3 DNA reads as TGTGCCAGCAGCACTAGACTAGGTTTAGTGGGTGAGCAGTTCTTC. It is translated as CASSTRLGLVGEQFF.

This clone showed up just a few times. This chain connects TRBV16 to TRBJ1-3, with D unresolved. Germline loops: CDR1 KGHSY, CDR2 FQNENV. The CDR3 covers 15 residues. V was pared by 4 bases and J by 1 base, with 11 bases between. The CDR3 DNA follows: TGTGCCAGCAGCCCGATCGGGTTTTCTGGAAACACCATATATTTT. This translates into CASSPIGFSGNTIYF.

The genes are TRBV28 and TRBJ2-1, with 9 nucleotides matching TRBD2. CDR1 MDHEN and CDR2 SYDVKM come from the germline V gene. CDR3 length: 15 amino acids. V lost 2 bases and J lost 6; bases outside the gene matches: 5. The CDR3 DNA reads as TGTGCCAGCAGTTTAACGAGGACTAGCGTCAATGAGCAGTTCTTC. Its translation: CASSLTRTSVNEQFF.

The V call is TRBV5-1, the J call TRBJ2-3, with D maybe TRBD2 (5 bases). V was shortened by 1 base and J by 1 base, with 7 bases between the two germline ends. The CDR3 has 14 residues. CDR1 is SGHRS, CDR2 YFSETQ, per germline. The CDR3 nucleotides read TGCGCCAGCAGCTTGCTTAGCGGCACAGATACGCAGTATTTT. It translates to CASSLLSGTDTQYF.

The chain uses TRBV28 and TRBJ1-5; D not certain. Per germline, CDR1 MDHEN and CDR2 SYDVKM. Trimming took off 7 bases at V and 6 bases at J, with 10 bases between the two ends. The CDR3 totals 12 residues. This CDR3 is CASKAGGQPQHF. CDR3 bases: TGTGCCAGCAAAGCCGGAGGTCAGCCCCAGCATTTT.

The genes are TRBV9 and TRBJ1-2; D may be TRBD1 (6 bases). There are 14 residues in the CDR3. V was pared by 2 bases and J by 6 bases, with 14 bases between. CDR1 and CDR2 from the germline V gene are SGDLS and YYNGEE. The CDR3, as DNA: TGTGCCAGCAGCGTCCCAGGGGCGCTGCATGGCTACACCTTC. Translated: CASSVPGALHGYTF.

The V and J genes are TRBV15 and TRBJ2-3, with D perhaps matching TRBD2 (5 bases). This CDR3 contains 15 residues. Deletions cut 0 bases from V and 3 bases from J, with 10 bases between. Germline lookup yields CDR1 LNHNV and CDR2 YYDKDF (reference sequence). The DNA of the CDR3 is TGTGCCACCAGCAGAGACGTGGGAGTGACAGATACGCAGTATTTT. Its protein is CATSRDVGVTDTQYF.

The chain employs TRBV2 and TRBJ2-7; 12 bases match TRBD2. Trimming at V came to 5 bases and at J to 3 bases, leaving 5 bases not matched to a gene. This CDR3 spans 15 amino acids. The germline CDR1 and CDR2 sequences are SNHLY and FYNNEI. CDR3 bases: TGTGCCAGCAGTATTGCTAGCGGGAGGGGCTACGAGCAGTACTTC. This codes for CASSIASGRGYEQYF.

V gene TRBV7-2 combines with J gene TRBJ2-2, with D perhaps matching TRBD2 (7 bases). The CDR3 is 13 amino acids. The V gene's germline CDR1 is SGHTA and CDR2 FQGNSA. V was cut by 5 bases and J by 4 bases, with 8 bases left in between. CDR3 DNA sequence: TGTGCCAGCAGCCGGGGGGCCACCGGGGAGCTGTTTTTT. It is translated as CASSRGATGELFF.

This clone was recorded only once. The gene calls are TRBV5-4 and TRBJ2-7; D may be TRBD2 (6 bases). Germline-derived CDR1 and CDR2 are SGHNT and YYREEE (reference sequence). Trimming shortened V by 3 bases and J by 2 bases, and 12 bases separated the two germline ends. The CDR3 covers 14 residues. CDR3 loop: CASSSASEAYEQYF. CDR3 coding DNA: TGTGCCAGCAGCTCAGCTAGCGAGGCCTACGAGCAGTACTTC.